The rows below give T cell receptor beta chains drawn from one sample of a study of shared clonotypes between healthy human individuals. TCRdb keeps only in-frame clones here, not all; method: immunoSEQ multiplex PCR. The sample holds about 2 million clones, roughly 94% seen once. What was sequenced was naive CD8+ T cells sorted from blood. The receptors originated from a man aged 18 to 35 in good health. The CDR3 runs from the conserved cysteine through the conserved F or W. A D gene is named only where the DNA matches it firmly. Not every row has a clone size; where given, it reads once, few, many or a size class.

V gene	J gene	clone size	D gene	CDR3 protein	CDR3 DNA
TRBV27	TRBJ2-2	-	TRBD1	CASSLGAGGLWELFF	TGTGCCAGCAGTTTAGGGGCAGGGGGTCTGTGGGAGCTGTTTTTT
TRBV9	TRBJ2-7	once	-	CASSVGASLGAYEQYF	TGTGCCAGCAGCGTAGGGGCTAGCCTAGGGGCCTACGAGCAGTACTTC
TRBV13	TRBJ2-3	-	-	CASSNNPAWGRTDTQYF	TGTGCCAGCAGTAATAATCCGGCGTGGGGACGTACAGATACGCAGTATTTT
TRBV29-1	TRBJ1-2	-	TRBD1	CSFGTGDNYGYTF	TGCAGCTTTGGGACAGGGGATAACTATGGCTACACCTTC
TRBV4-3	TRBJ1-1	-	-	CASSQDVGVNTEAFF	TGCGCCAGCAGCCAAGATGTAGGCGTGAACACTGAAGCTTTCTTT
TRBV2	TRBJ1-4	-	-	CASSRSWEATNEKLFF	TGTGCCAGCAGTCGTTCTTGGGAGGCAACTAATGAAAAACTGTTTTTT
TRBV20-1	TRBJ1-6	-	-	CSAQTGELHF	TGCAGTGCCCAAACGGGGGAGCTCCACTTT
TRBV6-5	TRBJ1-1	-	TRBD1	CASSPGGLNTEAFF	TGTGCCAGCAGTCCAGGGGGCCTCAACACTGAAGCTTTCTTT
TRBV9	TRBJ2-2	-	-	CASTGGGTGELFF	TGTGCCAGCACCGGAGGGGGCACCGGGGAGCTGTTTTTT
TRBV5-4	TRBJ1-4	-	TRBD1	CAFQGASTNEKLFF	TGTGCCTTTCAGGGGGCTTCAACTAATGAAAAACTGTTTTTT
TRBV25-1	TRBJ2-7	-	-	CASFKGYEQYF	TGTGCCAGCTTTAAGGGTTACGAGCAGTACTTC
TRBV7-9	TRBJ2-5	-	TRBD2	CASSLARGDETQYF	TGTGCCAGCAGCTTAGCGCGGGGGGATGAGACCCAGTACTTC
TRBV7-9	TRBJ2-5	-	TRBD2	CASSLAVAGPYQETQYF	TGTGCCAGCAGCTTAGCGGTAGCGGGTCCGTACCAAGAGACCCAGTACTTC
TRBV7-9	TRBJ2-3	few	-	CASSFFEDTQYF	TGTGCCAGCAGCTTTTTTGAAGATACGCAGTATTTT
TRBV28	TRBJ2-5	-	-	CASSLGGQKETQYF	TGTGCCAGCAGTCTCGGGGGGCAGAAGGAGACCCAGTACTTC
TRBV6-1	TRBJ1-1	-	TRBD1	CASRIPGGADTEAFF	TGTGCCAGCAGGATCCCAGGGGGCGCGGACACTGAAGCTTTCTTT
TRBV28	TRBJ2-7	-	TRBD1	CASSFLPGGSPYEQYF	TGTGCCAGCAGTTTCCTCCCAGGGGGTAGTCCCTACGAGCAGTACTTC
TRBV11-1	TRBJ2-2	-	TRBD2	CASSSPSGGTGELFF	TGTGCCAGCAGCTCCCCTAGCGGGGGCACCGGGGAGCTGTTTTTT
TRBV4-1	TRBJ2-1	-	TRBD1	CASRTGANEQFF	TGCGCCAGCCGGACAGGGGCGAATGAGCAGTTCTTC
TRBV5-1	TRBJ1-5	-	-	CASSLGPPNQPQHF	TGCGCCAGCAGCTTGGGACCCCCTAATCAGCCCCAGCATTTT
TRBV2	TRBJ2-5	-	TRBD2	CASSEAGGGQETQYF	TGTGCCAGCAGTGAAGCCGGCGGGGGCCAAGAGACCCAGTACTTC
TRBV13	TRBJ2-1	-	TRBD2	CASSLAGGLAPSNNEQFF	TGTGCCAGCAGCTTAGCGGGGGGACTCGCCCCCTCCAACAATGAGCAGTTCTTC